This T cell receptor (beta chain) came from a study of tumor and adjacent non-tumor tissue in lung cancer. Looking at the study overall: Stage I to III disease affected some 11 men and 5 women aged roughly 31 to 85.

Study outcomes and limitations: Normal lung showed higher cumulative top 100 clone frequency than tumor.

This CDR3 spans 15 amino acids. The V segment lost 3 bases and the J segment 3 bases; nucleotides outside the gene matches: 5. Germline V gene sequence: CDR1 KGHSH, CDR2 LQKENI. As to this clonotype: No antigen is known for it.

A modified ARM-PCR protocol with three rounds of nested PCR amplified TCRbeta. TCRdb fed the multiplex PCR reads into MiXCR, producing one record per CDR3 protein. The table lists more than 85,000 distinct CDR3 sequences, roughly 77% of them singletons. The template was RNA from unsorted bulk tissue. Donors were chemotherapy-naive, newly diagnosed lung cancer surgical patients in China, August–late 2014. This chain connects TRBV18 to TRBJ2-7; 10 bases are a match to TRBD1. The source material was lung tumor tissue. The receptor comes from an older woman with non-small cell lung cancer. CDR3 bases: TGTGCCAGCTCACCCCCGGGACAGGGGATCTACGAGCAGTACTTC. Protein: CASSPPGQGIYEQYF.